This note documents a single T cell receptor (beta chain) sequence. Its antigen is not identified. The V gene's germline CDR1 is MNHNY and CDR2 SVGAGI (reference sequence). The CDR3 has 16 amino acids. With UMIs, 5'RACE template switching was used to make TCR beta cDNA. With the 5' RACE reads reprocessed, TCRdb shows one record per CDR3 protein and no DNA. This sample contains about half a million distinct CDR3 sequences. The data stem from a study of T cells expressing NK-cell markers. About the research overall: All TCR beta repertoires analysed originated from sorted CD3+CD56+NKG2C+, CD3+CD56+NKG2C- and CD3+CD56-NKG2C+ T cells. Eight donors were sequenced, seven testing HCMV-seropositive and one testing seronegative. Whole-study findings and limits: Top CD8+ clonotypes included the dominant CD3+CD56+NKG2C+ clonotypes in 5 to 7 donors.

The sample was blood T cells: a sorted CD56 or NKG2C T cell subset, CD4+ or CD8+ T cells, or bulk PBMC T cells (not recorded which). This receptor was identified in a woman aged 50 to 65 in good health. This chain uses TRBV6-6 with TRBJ1-5; absent DNA, TCRdb's TRBD1 call cannot be checked. Here the CDR3 reads CASSRTDRGGDQPQHF.